This T cell receptor (beta chain) emerged from a study of blood T cell repertoires in COVID-19. This clone is a singleton in its sample. Here immunoSEQ multiplex PCR was the method, and the copy in TCRdb shows in-frame clones only, minus some. The repertoire holds 100,000 to 150,000 clones, with 90% as singletons. Sequencing was performed on peripheral blood. The sequence was collected from a man in his fifties with active COVID-19.

DNA for the CDR3: TGTGCCACCAGTGATTGCAACAGGGGCTCTGGAAACACCATATATTTT. Its translation is CATSDCNRGSGNTIYF. This chain links TRBV24-1 with TRBJ1-3; 7 bases match TRBD1. Losses at the gene ends were 2 bases for V and 0 bases for J; bases not matched to a gene: 3. Germline V gene lookup returns CDR1 KGHDR and CDR2 SFDVKD. The CDR3 is 16 residues long.